These 29 T cell receptor beta chains originate from one sample sequenced in a study of monozygotic twins with inflammatory bowel disease. Each CDR3 protein gets one entry in TCRdb, which reprocessed the 5' RACE reads and gives no DNA. Seen in this sample are about 450,000 distinct CDR3 sequences; the ten most common clones hold about 2.3%. The sequencing input was blood. The receptors derive from a human donor with ulcerative colitis or Crohn's disease, or a healthy co-twin of an affected twin (not recorded which).

The chain has TRBV29-1 and TRBJ1-2; TCRdb reports TRBD1, a call that lacks DNA to check it against. Germline V gives CDR1 SQVTM, CDR2 ANQGSEA. CDR3 size: 14 residues. CDR3 in amino acids: CSANPGQTTNGYTF. Variable domain in full (rest from reference TRBV29-1 and TRBJ1-2): SAVISQKPSRDICQRGTSLTIQCQVDSQVTMMFWYRQQPGQSLTLIATANQGSEATYESGFVIDKFPISRPNLTFSTLTVSNMSPEDSSIYLCSANPGQTTNGYTFGSGTRLTVV.

The chain uses TRBV2 and TRBJ1-1; TCRdb indicates TRBD1, and absent DNA this call remains unverified. Germline V CDR1 and CDR2: SNHLY, FYNNEI. The CDR3 is 14 residues long. The CDR3 here is CATGPSTGKPEAFF.

V and J are TRBV19 and TRBJ2-3; the TRBD1 assignment by TCRdb is unverifiable without DNA. The germline V gene has CDR1 LNHDA and CDR2 SQIVND (reference sequence). The CDR3 has 16 amino acids. The CDR3 region is CASRRTGDLSTDTQYF.

The chain joins TRBV11-2 to TRBJ1-3; TCRdb designates TRBD1, a call that cannot be tested without DNA. The CDR3 is 14 residues long. The germline gives CDR1 SGHAT, CDR2 FQNNGV. The CDR3 here is CASRSGHSGNTIYF. The full variable domain, in which reference TRBV11-2 and TRBJ1-3 provide the parts outside the CDR3, is EAGVAQSPRYKIIEKRQSVAFWCNPISGHATLYWYQQILGQGPKLLIQFQNNGVVDDSQLPKDRFSAERLKGVDSTLKIQPAKLEDSAVYLCASRSGHSGNTIYFGEGSWLTVV.

V is TRBV4-2 and J is TRBJ2-4; TCRdb returns TRBD1, unconfirmable since there is no DNA. The CDR3 consists of 18 residues. CDR1 is LGHNA and CDR2 is YNFKEQ in the germline V gene. The CDR3 region is CASSLKTLKGQGMVIQYF.

The chain uses TRBV29-1 and TRBJ1-2; TCRdb's D gene call, TRBD1, goes unchecked for lack of DNA. The CDR3 length is 11 residues. CDR1 and CDR2 (germline): SQVTM, ANQGSEA. The CDR3 sequence: CTITGNYGYTF.

This CDR3 reads CASSFGGQGAGETQYF. The chain employs TRBV5-1 and TRBJ2-5; TCRdb reports TRBD1, a call that lacks DNA to check it against. CDR1 and CDR2 (germline): SGHRS, YFSETQ. This CDR3 contains 16 residues.

V is TRBV3-1 and J is TRBJ1-1; TCRdb's D call of TRBD1 is untestable without DNA. This CDR3 contains 15 residues. Germline V gives CDR1 LGHDT, CDR2 YNNKEL (reference sequence). The chain's CDR3 is CASSQFGGANTEAFF.

The chain carries TRBV5-4 and TRBJ2-7. This CDR3 is built from 13 residues. CDR1 is SGHNT and CDR2 is YYREEE in the germline V gene (reference sequence). This CDR3 reads CASSLYGDYEQYF.

The chain joins TRBV19 to TRBJ1-3; TCRdb designates TRBD1, a call that cannot be tested without DNA. The CDR3 extends over 17 amino acids. CDR1 LNHDA and CDR2 SQIVND come from the germline V gene (reference sequence). CDR3 sequence: CASSLWTGASSGNTIYF.

The chain employs TRBV10-3 and TRBJ1-5; TCRdb reports TRBD1, a call that lacks DNA to check it against. The length of the CDR3 is 16 residues. The germline V gene encodes CDR1 ENHRY and CDR2 SYGVKD. The CDR3 here is CAISGGDREANQPQHF.

The gene calls are TRBV4-2 and TRBJ2-1; TCRdb reports TRBD2, a call that lacks DNA to check it against. This CDR3 comprises 20 residues. CDR1 and CDR2 (germline): LGHNA, YNFKEQ. CDR3 in amino acids: CASSQGGVGLAGAYYNEQFF.

V gene TRBV11-2 combines with J gene TRBJ2-4; TCRdb calls TRBD1, which cannot be checked without DNA. CDR1 is SGHAT and CDR2 is FQNNGV in the germline V gene. The CDR3 spans 21 residues. CDR3 amino acids: CASSLGLFGQGKLEAKNIQYF.

The chain links TRBV11-2 to TRBJ2-7. The CDR3 is 13 residues long. The germline gives CDR1 SGHAT, CDR2 FQNNGV. CDR3 amino acids: CASSASVAYEQYF.

V gene TRBV7-2 combines with J gene TRBJ1-1; TCRdb's D call of TRBD1 is untestable without DNA. The CDR3 length is 14 residues. The germline gives CDR1 SGHTA, CDR2 FQGNSA. The CDR3 sequence: CASSLGGADTTAFF.

The chain carries TRBV3-1 and TRBJ1-6; the TCRdb call, TRBD1, lacks DNA for checking. Germline CDR1 and CDR2: LGHDT and YNNKEL (reference sequence). This CDR3 has 16 residues. The CDR3 spells CASSSRSPGKNSPLHF.

V is TRBV6-1 and J is TRBJ2-7; the D call of TRBD1 rests on TCRdb alone, since no DNA is present to check it. There are 13 residues in the CDR3. Germline CDR1 reads MNHNS; CDR2 reads SASEGT. The CDR3 sequence is CASSELGRDEQYF.

This chain links TRBV18 with TRBJ1-2. Germline-derived CDR1 and CDR2 are KGHSH and LQKENI. The CDR3 length is 15 residues. CDR3 protein: CASSPPETSTYGYTF.

CDR3 protein: CASSLRGVANTGELFF. J is TRBJ2-2 and V is TRBV7-3; lacking DNA, the TRBD1 call made by TCRdb goes unchecked. This CDR3 is 16 amino acids long. Germline lookup yields CDR1 SGHTA and CDR2 FQGTGA.

V and J are TRBV12-3 or TRBV12-4 and TRBJ1-1; TCRdb picks TRBD1, but there is no DNA to check that call. The CDR3 is made up of 13 amino acids. The CDR3 here is CASRARANTEAFF.

The V and J genes are TRBV7-3 and TRBJ2-1; the TCRdb D gene call, TRBD2, has no DNA to confirm it. The CDR3 runs to 17 residues. Germline assignment: CDR1 SGHTA and CDR2 FQGTGA. CDR3 sequence: CASSLTSGTISYNEQFF. The full variable domain, its missing parts supplied by reference TRBV7-3 and TRBJ2-1, is GAGVSQTPSNKVTEKGKYVELRCDPISGHTALYWYRQSLGQGPEFLIYFQGTGAADDSGLPNDRFFAVRPEGSVSTLKIQRTERGDSAVYLCASSLTSGTISYNEQFFGPGTRLTVL.

This chain uses TRBV10-3 with TRBJ1-1; TCRdb gives TRBD1 as the D gene, but with no DNA this cannot be confirmed. This CDR3 is built from 16 residues. CDR1 is ENHRY and CDR2 is SYGVKD in the germline V gene. The CDR3 here is CAIRTPSTGGNTEAFF.

The rearrangement uses TRBV7-2 and TRBJ2-1; TCRdb lists TRBD1, though no DNA is available to test this call. This CDR3 comprises 14 residues. Germline CDR1 is SGHTA and CDR2 is FQGNSA. This CDR3 is CASSGGSFYNEQFF.

The gene calls are TRBV24-1 and TRBJ2-2. The germline CDR1 and CDR2 sequences are KGHDR and SFDVKD. The CDR3 length is 13 residues. CDR3 residues: CATSATFTGELFF.

CDR3 sequence reads: CASRTDVRQGGISEQYF. This rearrangement joins TRBV28 to TRBJ2-7; lacking DNA, the TRBD1 call made by TCRdb goes unchecked. CDR1 and CDR2 (germline): MDHEN, SYDVKM. CDR3 length: 17 residues. Combining the CDR3 with reference TRBV28 and TRBJ2-7 gives the whole variable domain DVKVTQSSRYLVKRTGEKVFLECVQDMDHENMFWYRQDPGLGLRLIYFSYDVKMKEKGDIPEGYSVSREKKERFSLILESASTNQTSMYLCASRTDVRQGGISEQYFGPGTRLTVT.

The chain uses TRBV5-5 and TRBJ2-7; the D gene TCRdb calls, TRBD1, cannot be checked with no DNA. This CDR3 is 14 amino acids long. Germline loops: CDR1 SGHKS, CDR2 YYEKEE (reference sequence). CDR3 residues: CASRPGQGWNEQYF.

The chain has TRBV7-2 and TRBJ2-7; the TCRdb D gene call, TRBD1, has no DNA to confirm it. Per the germline V gene, CDR1 is SGHTA and CDR2 is FQGNSA. The CDR3 has 13 amino acids. The CDR3 region is CASSQDRRNEQYF.

CDR3 sequence reads: CASSLPTGEWNSPLHF. The chain combines TRBV5-1 with TRBJ1-6; TCRdb proposes TRBD1, but this gene call is untestable without DNA. Looked up from germline, CDR1 is SGHRS and CDR2 is YFSETQ. The CDR3 sequence is 16 residues long.

The V and J genes are TRBV9 and TRBJ2-7; TCRdb selects TRBD2, and the lack of DNA leaves this call unchecked. The CDR3 contains 14 residues. CDR1 SGDLS and CDR2 YYNGEE come from the germline V gene. CDR3 protein: CASSVGAGAYEQYF.